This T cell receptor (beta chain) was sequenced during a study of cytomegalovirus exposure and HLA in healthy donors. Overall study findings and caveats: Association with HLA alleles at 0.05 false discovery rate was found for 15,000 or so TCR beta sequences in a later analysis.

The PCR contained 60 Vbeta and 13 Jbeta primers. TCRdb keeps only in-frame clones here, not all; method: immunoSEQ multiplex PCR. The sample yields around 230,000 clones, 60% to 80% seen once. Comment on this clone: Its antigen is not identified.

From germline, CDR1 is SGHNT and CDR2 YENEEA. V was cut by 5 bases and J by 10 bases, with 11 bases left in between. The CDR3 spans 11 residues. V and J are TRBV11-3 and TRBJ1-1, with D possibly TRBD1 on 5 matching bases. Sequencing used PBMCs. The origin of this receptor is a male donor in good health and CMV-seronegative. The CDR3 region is CASSRGGVAFF. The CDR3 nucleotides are TGTGCCAGCAGCAGAGGAGGGGTAGCTTTCTTT.